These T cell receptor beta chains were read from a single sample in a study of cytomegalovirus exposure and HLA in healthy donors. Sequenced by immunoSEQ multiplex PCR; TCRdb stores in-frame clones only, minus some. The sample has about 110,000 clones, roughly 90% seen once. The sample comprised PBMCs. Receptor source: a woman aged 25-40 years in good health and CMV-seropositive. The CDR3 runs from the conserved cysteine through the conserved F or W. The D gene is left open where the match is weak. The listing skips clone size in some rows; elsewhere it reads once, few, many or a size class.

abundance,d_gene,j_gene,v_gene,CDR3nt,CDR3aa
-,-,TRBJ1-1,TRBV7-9,TGTGCCAGCACCCTGAGGGGGATCGACACTGAAGCTTTCTTT,CASTLRGIDTEAFF
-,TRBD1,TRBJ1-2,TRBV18,TGTGCCAGCTCACCTGGACAGGGATATGGCTACACCTTC,CASSPGQGYGYTF
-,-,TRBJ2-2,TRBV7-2,TGTGCCAGCAGCTTAGGACGGGGTTACACCGGGGAGCTGTTTTTT,CASSLGRGYTGELFF
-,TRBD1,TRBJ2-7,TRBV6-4,TGTGCCAGCATCCCGGACAGGGGAGCCTACGAGCAGTACTTC,CASIPDRGAYEQYF
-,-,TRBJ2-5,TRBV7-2,TGTGCCAGCAGCTTCGCGGAGACCCAGTACTTC,CASSFAETQYF
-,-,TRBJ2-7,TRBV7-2,TGTGCCAGCAGCTTCCCAGGGGCGCGGGAGATCTACGAGCAGTACTTC,CASSFPGAREIYEQYF
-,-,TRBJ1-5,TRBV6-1,TGTGCCAGCACCGGGGGACGGAGACCAAATCAGCCCCAGCATTTT,CASTGGRRPNQPQHF
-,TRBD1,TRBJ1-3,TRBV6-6,TGTGCCAGCAGTGGGACAGCTGGAAACACCATATATTTT,CASSGTAGNTIYF
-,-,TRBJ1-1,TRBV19,TGTGCCAGTAGTATGGACACTTGGAACACTGAAGCTTTCTTT,CASSMDTWNTEAFF
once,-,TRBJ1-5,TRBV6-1,TGTGCCAGCAGTGAAGGGGGCTCAACGGCCCAGCATTTT,CASSEGGSTAQHF
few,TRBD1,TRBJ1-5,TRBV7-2,TGTGCCAGCTCCAGGGGGCAGAGTAATCAGCCCCAGCATTTT,CASSRGQSNQPQHF
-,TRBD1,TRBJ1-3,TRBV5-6,TGTGCCAGCAGCTTGGTTGGGACAGGAGGCCTCTCTGGAAACACCATATATTTT,CASSLVGTGGLSGNTIYF
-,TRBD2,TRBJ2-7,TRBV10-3,TGTGCCATCAGTGACCCAAGGACTAGCGGGAGGTACGAGCAGTACTTC,CAISDPRTSGRYEQYF
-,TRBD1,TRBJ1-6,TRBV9,TGTGCCAGCAGCCCACGGACAGGCCCTAATTCACCCCTCCACTTT,CASSPRTGPNSPLHF
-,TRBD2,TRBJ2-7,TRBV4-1,TGCGCCAGCAGCCAAATAGCGGGGGGTTCCTACGAGCAGTACTTC,CASSQIAGGSYEQYF
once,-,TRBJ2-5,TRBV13,TGTGCCAGCAGCTCCTTTCGGACGGAGGGGAAAGAGACCCAGTACTTC,CASSSFRTEGKETQYF
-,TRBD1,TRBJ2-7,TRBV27,TGTGCCAGCAGTTTAAGTCACAGGGGGCGCGGATTCGAGCAGTACTTC,CASSLSHRGRGFEQYF
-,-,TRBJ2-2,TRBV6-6,TGTGCCAGCAGTTACTCGCGGGACACCGGGGAGCTGTTTTTT,CASSYSRDTGELFF
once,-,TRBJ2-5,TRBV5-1,TGCGCCAGCAGCTTGGGTCCGGCAGGCCAAGAGACCCAGTACTTC,CASSLGPAGQETQYF
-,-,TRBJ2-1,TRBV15,TGTGCCACCAGCATGGCGGGGCGGAATGAGCAGTTCTTC,CATSMAGRNEQFF
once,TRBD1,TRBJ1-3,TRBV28,TGTGCCAGCAGTCTCACAGGGGGAGCGACTGGAAACACCATATATTTT,CASSLTGGATGNTIYF
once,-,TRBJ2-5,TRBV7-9,TGTGCCAGCAGCTTCGGGGGTCCGGAGACCCAGTACTTC,CASSFGGPETQYF
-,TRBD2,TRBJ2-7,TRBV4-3,TGCGCCAGCAGCCACAACTTAAGTCCGGGGGGGAAATCCTACGAGCAGTACTTC,CASSHNLSPGGKSYEQYF
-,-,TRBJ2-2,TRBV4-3,TGCGCCAGCAGCTATACTGGCGGGGCCACCGGGGAGCTGTTTTTT,CASSYTGGATGELFF
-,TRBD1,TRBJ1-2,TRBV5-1,TGCGCCAGCAGCGACACAGGGGGCTATGGCTACACCTTC,CASSDTGGYGYTF
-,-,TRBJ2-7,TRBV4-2,TGTGCCAGCAGCCAAGGGGGAGGAGACAGAGTCTACGAGCAGTACTTC,CASSQGGGDRVYEQYF
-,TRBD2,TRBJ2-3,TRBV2,TGTGCCAGCAGACTAGCGGGAGTAGATACGCAGTATTTT,CASRLAGVDTQYF
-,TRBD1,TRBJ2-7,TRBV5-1,TGCGCCAGCAGCTCCGGGACAGGGGGCTACGAGCAGTACTTC,CASSSGTGGYEQYF
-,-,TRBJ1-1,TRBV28,TGTGCCAGCGCCCCTCCCAGAGAAGGGGAATCTTTCTTT,CASAPPREGESFF
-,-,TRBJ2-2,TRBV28,TGTGCCAGCAGTTTATTAACGAGTGCGAACACCGGGGAGCTGTTTTTT,CASSLLTSANTGELFF
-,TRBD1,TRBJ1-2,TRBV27,TGTGCCAGCAGTTTAAGGACAGGGGGCTTTCAGGGCTACACCTTC,CASSLRTGGFQGYTF
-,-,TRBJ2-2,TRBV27,TGTGCCAGCAGTTTAACCGGCACCGGGGAGCTGTTTTTT,CASSLTGTGELFF
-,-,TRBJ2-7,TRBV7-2,TGTGCCAGCAGCTTAGGTGGAAAAGCGCACGAGCAGTACTTC,CASSLGGKAHEQYF
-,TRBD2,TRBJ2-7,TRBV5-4,TGTGCCAGCAGCTGGACTAGCGGGAGCCACGAGCAGTACTTC,CASSWTSGSHEQYF
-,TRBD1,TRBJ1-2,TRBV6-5,TGTGCCAGCAGTTTCAAGATAGGACAGGGTCACTATGGCTACACCTTC,CASSFKIGQGHYGYTF
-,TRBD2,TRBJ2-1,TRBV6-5,TGTGCCAGCAGTCGACTAGCGGGAGGTATCGAGCAGTTCTTC,CASSRLAGGIEQFF
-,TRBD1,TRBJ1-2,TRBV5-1,TGCGCCAGCAGCCGAGAGGGACAGGGGGCCATGAACTATGGCTACACCTTC,CASSREGQGAMNYGYTF
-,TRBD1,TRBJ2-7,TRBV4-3,TGCGCCAGCAGCCAAGCGCTGGGGACAGGGGGCGCAGAGCAGTACTTC,CASSQALGTGGAEQYF
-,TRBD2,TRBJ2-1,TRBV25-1,TGTGCCAGCAGTGAATGGGGGGGCAATGAGCAGTTCTTC,CASSEWGGNEQFF
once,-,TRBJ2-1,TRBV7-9,TGTGCCAGCAGCATCAGAGGAGATGAGCAGTTCTTC,CASSIRGDEQFF
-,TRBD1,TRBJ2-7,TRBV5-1,TGCGCCAGCAGCTTGGTGGGGACAGGGGTGTACGAGCAGTACTTC,CASSLVGTGVYEQYF
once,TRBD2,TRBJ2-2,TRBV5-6,TGTGCCAGCAGCTTGAAGCGGGAGGGCCCAGACGGGGAGCTGTTTTTT,CASSLKREGPDGELFF
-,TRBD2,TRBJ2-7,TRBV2,TGTGCCAGCAGTGGGGGGGGGTCTCCCTACGAGCAGTACTTC,CASSGGGSPYEQYF
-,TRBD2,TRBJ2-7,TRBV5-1,TGCGCCAGCTCCAGACTAGCGGGAGCCTCATTCGAGCAGTACTTC,CASSRLAGASFEQYF
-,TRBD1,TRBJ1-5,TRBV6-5,TGTGCCAGCAGGCGGACAGGGGGACAGCCCCAGCATTTT,CASRRTGGQPQHF
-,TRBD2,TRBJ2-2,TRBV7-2,TGTGCCAGCAGCTTACTAGCGGGGACGAACACCGGGGAGCTGTTTTTT,CASSLLAGTNTGELFF
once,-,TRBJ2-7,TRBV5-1,TGCGCCAGCAGCTTGGGGAGATGGCTAGCGTCCCACGAGCAGTACTTC,CASSLGRWLASHEQYF
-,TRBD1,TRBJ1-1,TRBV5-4,TGTGCCAGCAGCTCACCGGGACAGGGTTGGACTGAAGCTTTCTTT,CASSSPGQGWTEAFF
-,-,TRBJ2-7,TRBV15,TGTGCCACCAGCAGAGATAGCCGGTACGAGCAGTACTTC,CATSRDSRYEQYF
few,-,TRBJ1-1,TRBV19,TGTGCCAGTAGTCCCTCAGCGGTCCAGAACACTGAAGCTTTCTTT,CASSPSAVQNTEAFF
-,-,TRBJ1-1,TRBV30,TGTGCCTGGAGTGTGCCCGAGGGTTTGAACACTGAAGCTTTCTTT,CAWSVPEGLNTEAFF
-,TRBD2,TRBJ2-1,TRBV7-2,TGTGCCAGCGCGCCGAGCGGGGGGGCTGCCGATGAGCAGTTCTTC,CASAPSGGAADEQFF
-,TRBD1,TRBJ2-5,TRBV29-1,TGCAGCGTTGTGGGGTCTAGGGGGCTTCGAGAGACCCAGTACTTC,CSVVGSRGLRETQYF